The next 26 T cell receptor beta chains were all read from a single sample in a study of T-cell memory formation after mild COVID-19. Each CDR3 protein is one row after TCRdb ran MiXCR on the 5' RACE reads. Among roughly 280,000 distinct CDR3 sequences, 16% were seen once, and the ten largest hold more than 20%. Sequences were obtained from PBMCs or a T cell subset sorted from them (not recorded which). Receptors were obtained from a young man who had mild COVID-19 (a few samples of this study predate the infection). Cell type and time point are not known.

There are a few counts of this clonotype. The rearrangement joins TRBV7-9 to TRBJ1-5; TRBD1 is a possible D gene (5 bases). The germline CDR1 and CDR2 sequences are SEHNR and FQNEAQ (reference sequence). V lost 5 bases to trimming and J lost 4 bases, with 18 bases between them. The CDR3 runs 16 residues. The CDR3 loop is CASSDGLKGENQPQHF. The DNA of the CDR3 is TGTGCCAGCAGCGATGGGCTGAAAGGGGAGAATCAGCCCCAGCATTTT.

This chain connects TRBV24-1 to TRBJ1-5, with unresolved D. V was pared by 5 bases and J by 0 bases, with 7 bases between. CDR1 is KGHDR and CDR2 is SFDVKD in the germline V gene. The CDR3 sequence is 14 residues long. This CDR3 reads CATSGRYSNQPQHF. CDR3 DNA: TGTGCCACCAGTGGACGCTATAGCAATCAGCCCCAGCATTTT.

V gene TRBV12-3 or TRBV12-4 combines with J gene TRBJ2-2, with D possibly TRBD1 on 6 matching bases. This CDR3 is 17 amino acids long. V lost 7 bases to trimming and J lost 2 bases, with 20 bases between them. The CDR3 reads CASTKTPGHYNTGELFF. In DNA, the CDR3 is TGTGCCAGCACTAAGACACCGGGACACTATAACACCGGGGAGCTGTTTTTT.

This clonotype occurred a few times. The V and J genes are TRBV7-3 and TRBJ2-5; 7 bases agree with TRBD2. The CDR3 is made up of 14 amino acids. Germline-derived CDR1 and CDR2 are SGHTA and FQGTGA. The V and J ends lost 5 bases and 5 bases, in that order; junction bases with no gene match: 8. The CDR3 bases are TGTGCCAGCAGCCCCACGAGGGAGGGGGAGACCCAGTACTTC. Translating gives CASSPTREGETQYF. Filled out from reference TRBV7-3 and TRBJ2-5, the complete variable domain reads GAGVSQTPSNKVTEKGKYVELRCDPISGHTALYWYRQSLGQGPEFLIYFQGTGAADDSGLPNDRFFAVRPEGSVSTLKIQRTERGDSAVYLCASSPTREGETQYFGPGTRLLVL.

The chain links TRBV7-2 to TRBJ2-5; a weak D match, TRBD2 (6 bases). V was trimmed by 0 bases and J by 5 bases, leaving 10 bases between them. This CDR3 comprises 14 residues. Germline V gene data show CDR1 as SGHTA and CDR2 as FQGNSA. CDR3 region: CASSLARTMETQYF. As DNA, the CDR3 is TGTGCCAGCAGCTTAGCGCGGACTATGGAGACCCAGTACTTC.

This chain uses TRBV7-9 with TRBJ1-2; TRBD1 matches at 10 bases. This CDR3 region has 15 residues. Per the germline V gene, CDR1 is SEHNR and CDR2 is FQNEAQ (reference sequence). V was clipped by 4 bases and J by 7 bases; unmatched bases: 9. The CDR3 here is CASSSVGQGLIGYTF. The CDR3 coding sequence is TGTGCCAGCAGCTCGGTGGGACAGGGGTTAATTGGCTACACCTTC.

The chain employs TRBV6-2 or TRBV6-3 and TRBJ2-5; D not certain. V was shortened by 1 base and J by 2 bases, with 5 bases between the two germline ends. The CDR3 contains 13 residues. In germline, CDR1 is MNHEY, CDR2 SVGEGT. In DNA form, the CDR3 reads TGTGCCAGCAGTTACTTTGGACAAGAGACCCAGTACTTC. Its translation is CASSYFGQETQYF.

This chain links TRBV20-1 with TRBJ2-3; D possibly uses TRBD1 or TRBD2 (5 bases each). Germline V gives CDR1 DFQATT, CDR2 SNEGSKA (reference sequence). Trimming took 3 bases from V and 0 from J, leaving 10 bases between them. The CDR3 covers 14 residues. The CDR3 here is CSASRDGSTDTQYF. CDR3 in DNA: TGCAGTGCTAGCCGGGACGGAAGCACAGATACGCAGTATTTT.

This clonotype was picked up a small number of times. The V call is TRBV7-2, the J call TRBJ2-5, with 11 bases matching TRBD2. This CDR3 is built from 16 residues. J was trimmed by 6 bases and V by 5 bases; bases with no gene match: 11. The germline CDR1 and CDR2 sequences are SGHTA and FQGNSA. The CDR3, as DNA: TGTGCCAGCAGCCCCTTGACTAGCGGGGTTATGAAGACCCAGTACTTC. The encoded protein is CASSPLTSGVMKTQYF. The full variable domain, its missing parts supplied by reference TRBV7-2 and TRBJ2-5, is GAGVSQSPSNKVTEKGKDVELRCDPISGHTALYWYRQSLGQGLEFLIYFQGNSAPDKSGLPSDRFSAERTGGSVSTLTIQRTQQEDSAVYLCASSPLTSGVMKTQYFGPGTRLLVL.

This clonotype has only a few counts. The CDR3 region has the DNA TGTGCCATCAGTGAGACCCCGACAGGGCCCCGGTCCTACGAGCAGTACTTC. It is translated as CAISETPTGPRSYEQYF. J is TRBJ2-7 and V is TRBV10-3, with 7 bases aligning to TRBD1. The CDR3 runs to 17 residues. The trim removed 2 bases at V and 1 base at J, leaving 11 bases unmatched. CDR1 ENHRY and CDR2 SYGVKD come from the germline V gene.

The rearrangement links TRBV29-1 to TRBJ2-7, with a weak D call TRBD2 (6 bases). Germline V lookup: CDR1 SQVTM, CDR2 ANQGSEA. Trimming took 4 bases from V and 1 from J, leaving 11 bases between them. The CDR3 runs 13 residues. CDR3 protein: CSVGDGLSYEQYF. The CDR3, as DNA: TGCAGCGTTGGAGACGGACTATCCTACGAGCAGTACTTC.

V is TRBV7-3 and J is TRBJ1-1; D unclear. CDR1 is SGHTA and CDR2 is FQGTGA in the germline V gene. This CDR3 has 14 amino acids. V lost 5 bases, J lost 4 bases, and 14 bases lay in between. CDR3 DNA: TGTGCCAGCAGCCCTTCCCTGGAGTTCACTGAAGCTTTCTTT. Amino acids: CASSPSLEFTEAFF.

This clonotype has a count of ten or more. The CDR3, as DNA: TGTGCCAGCATTACCGGACAGGAGGGCCGGGAGCTGTTTTTT. Protein product: CASITGQEGRELFF. The chain carries TRBV12-3 or TRBV12-4 and TRBJ2-2; D is possibly TRBD1 (7 bases). Trimming took 7 bases from V and 9 from J, leaving 18 bases between them. The length of the CDR3 is 14 residues.

This clonotype was detected only a few times. The chain combines TRBV29-1 with TRBJ2-2; TRBD1 is a possible D gene (5 bases). The V gene's germline CDR1 is SQVTM and CDR2 ANQGSEA. Trimming removed 3 bases from V and 1 base from J, with 9 bases in between. The CDR3 covers 14 residues. In DNA, the CDR3 is TGCAGCGTTGATATCCAGGGGAACACCGGGGAGCTGTTTTTT. The encoded protein is CSVDIQGNTGELFF.

This clonotype was counted between two and nine times. The rearrangement uses TRBV4-3 and TRBJ2-1, with 8 bases aligning to TRBD1. CDR1 is LGHNA and CDR2 is YSLEER in the germline V gene. There are 14 residues in the CDR3. Trimming removed 4 bases from V and 7 bases from J; junction bases left unmatched: 6. In DNA, the CDR3 is TGCGCCAGCAGCCTCATTACAGGGGGGAATGAGCAGTTCTTC. Amino acids: CASSLITGGNEQFF.

The sample holds many counts of this clonotype. The gene calls are TRBV4-1 and TRBJ2-3; TRBD2 matches 11 bases. J lost 3 bases, V lost 1 base, and 3 bases had no gene match. This CDR3 has 16 residues. Germline CDR1 reads MGHRA; CDR2 reads YSYEKL. In DNA, the CDR3 is TGCGCCAGCAGCCAAGGTCTAGCGGGGGGAACAGATACGCAGTATTTT. Its translation: CASSQGLAGGTDTQYF.

This clonotype was detected only a few times. J is TRBJ2-2 and V is TRBV20-1; 7 nucleotides align to TRBD1. CDR1 and CDR2 from the germline V gene are DFQATT and SNEGSKA (reference sequence). Germline trimming cut 0 bases from V and 2 bases from J; bases unmatched to any gene: 3. CDR3 length equals 15 residues. The chain's CDR3 is CSAREGTVNTGELFF. The CDR3 bases are TGCAGTGCTAGAGAGGGGACAGTTAACACCGGGGAGCTGTTTTTT.

The chain has TRBV29-1 and TRBJ1-3; D perhaps matches TRBD1 (5 bases). Germline values: CDR1 SQVTM, CDR2 ANQGSEA. There are 13 residues in the CDR3. The V end was cut by 6 bases, the J end by 4 bases, with 13 bases between. CDR3: CSVPRVAGNTIYF. The CDR3 nucleotides read TGCAGCGTGCCCAGGGTCGCAGGAAACACCATATATTTT.

The chain uses TRBV15 and TRBJ1-2; maybe TRBD1 (5 bases). V was trimmed by 5 bases and J by 1 base, leaving 11 bases between them. Germline-derived CDR1 and CDR2 are LNHNV and YYDKDF (reference sequence). There are 14 residues in the CDR3. CDR3 residues: CATSPRQINYGYTF. The CDR3 nucleotides are TGTGCCACCAGCCCTCGACAGATTAACTATGGCTACACCTTC.

This clonotype was counted only a few times. V gene TRBV12-3 or TRBV12-4 combines with J gene TRBJ2-3; D unresolved. V was cut by 6 bases and J by 5 bases, with 12 bases left in between. The CDR3 extends over 13 amino acids. CDR3 amino acids: CASSPELRDTQYF. For the CDR3, the DNA is TGTGCCAGCAGCCCAGAATTGCGAGATACGCAGTATTTT.

The genes are TRBV5-1 and TRBJ1-2; 10 bases match TRBD1. CDR1 and CDR2 (germline): SGHRS, YFSETQ. The CDR3 has 12 amino acids. The V gene end was trimmed by 4 bases and the J gene end by 8 bases; junction bases not matched to a gene: 2. This CDR3 reads CASSGQGDGYTF. The CDR3, as DNA: TGCGCCAGCAGCGGACAGGGGGACGGCTACACCTTC.

This clonotype was counted between two and nine times. In DNA form, the CDR3 reads TGTGCCAGCAGCTTAGTTGCAGGCGGTGGCTACACCTTC. Its translation is CASSLVAGGGYTF. This chain connects TRBV11-2 to TRBJ1-2, with D uncertain. Trimming removed 1 base at V and 7 bases at J, with 10 bases between. Germline V gene sequence: CDR1 SGHAT, CDR2 FQNNGV. The CDR3 covers 13 residues.

The sample holds a few counts of this clonotype. The chain combines TRBV5-5 with TRBJ2-5, with D possibly TRBD2 on 5 matching bases. CDR1 and CDR2 (germline): SGHKS, YYEKEE (reference sequence). V was pared by 7 bases and J by 0 bases, with 13 bases between. The CDR3 contains 14 residues. CDR3 protein: CASGPGTYQETQYF. CDR3 DNA: TGTGCCAGCGGGCCGGGAACCTACCAAGAGACCCAGTACTTC.

This clonotype was detected a few times. The chain uses TRBV18 and TRBJ2-6; TRBD2 is a possible D gene (6 bases). The CDR3 covers 16 residues. V dropped 8 bases and J dropped 0 bases, with 14 bases sitting between them. Germline-derived CDR1 and CDR2 are KGHSH and LQKENI. The CDR3 reads CASAAGHGSGANVLTF. The CDR3, as DNA: TGTGCCAGCGCGGCGGGGCACGGCTCTGGGGCCAACGTCCTGACTTTC. Together with reference TRBV18 and TRBJ2-6, the CDR3 gives the full variable domain: NAGVMQNPRHLVRRRGQEARLRCSPMKGHSHVYWYRQLPEEGLKFMVYLQKENIIDESGMPKERFSAEFPKEGPSILRIQQVVRGDSAAYFCASAAGHGSGANVLTFGAGSRLTVL.

The CDR3 nucleotides read TGTGCCAGCAGCCAGACAGCCTATGGCTACACCTTC. It encodes CASSQTAYGYTF. This chain links TRBV7-2 with TRBJ1-2, with D possibly TRBD1 on 5 matching bases. The germline gives CDR1 SGHTA, CDR2 FQGNSA. The V and J ends lost 5 bases and 4 bases respectively, with 8 bases between them. This CDR3 has 12 amino acids.

The chain has TRBV27 and TRBJ2-3; the D gene could be TRBD1 or TRBD2 (5 bases each). Germline CDR1 is MNHEY and CDR2 is SMNVEV (reference sequence). The CDR3 consists of 16 residues. V was trimmed by 4 bases and J by 3 bases, leaving 17 bases between them. The CDR3 spells CASSYQFRGATDTQYF. The CDR3 DNA reads TGTGCCAGCAGTTACCAGTTCCGGGGCGCGACAGATACGCAGTATTTT.